The subject of this entry is one T cell receptor (beta chain). Here immunoSEQ multiplex PCR was the method, and the copy in TCRdb shows in-frame clones only, minus some. Here the sample spans about 260,000 clones, 75% to 90% being singletons. The data were taken from a study of blood T cell repertoires in COVID-19. This CDR3 spans 15 amino acids. CDR1 SGHRS and CDR2 YFSETQ come from the germline V gene. V shed 2 bases and J 1 base; nucleotides not matched to a gene: 3. Sequencing input: PBMCs or T cells enriched from blood (not recorded which). The chain recombines TRBV5-1 with TRBJ2-3; 8 nucleotides line up with TRBD2. The clonotype was recovered from a woman in her 30s with acute COVID-19. The DNA for the CDR3 is TGCGCCAGCAGCTTAGCGGGGGTGGGCACAGATACGCAGTATTTT. It is translated as CASSLAGVGTDTQYF. Full variable domain (remainder filled in from reference TRBV5-1 and TRBJ2-3): KAGVTQTPRYLIKTRGQQVTLSCSPISGHRSVSWYQQTPGQGLQFLFEYFSETQRNKGNFPGRFSGRQFSNSRSEMNVSTLELGDSALYLCASSLAGVGTDTQYFGPGTRLTVL.